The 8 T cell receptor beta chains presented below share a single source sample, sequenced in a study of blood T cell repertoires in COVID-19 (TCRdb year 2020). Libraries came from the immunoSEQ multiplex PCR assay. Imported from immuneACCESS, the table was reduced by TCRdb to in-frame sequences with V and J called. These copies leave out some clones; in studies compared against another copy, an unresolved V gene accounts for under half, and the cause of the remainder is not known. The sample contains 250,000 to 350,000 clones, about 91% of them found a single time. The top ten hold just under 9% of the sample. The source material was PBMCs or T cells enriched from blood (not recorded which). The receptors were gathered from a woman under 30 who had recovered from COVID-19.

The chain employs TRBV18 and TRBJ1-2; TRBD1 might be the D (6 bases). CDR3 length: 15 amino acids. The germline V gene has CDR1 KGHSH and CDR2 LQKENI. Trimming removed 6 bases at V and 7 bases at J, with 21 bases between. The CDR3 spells CASSPTGSPQSGYTF. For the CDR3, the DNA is TGTGCCAGCTCGCCCACAGGGTCCCCTCAATCTGGCTACACCTTC.

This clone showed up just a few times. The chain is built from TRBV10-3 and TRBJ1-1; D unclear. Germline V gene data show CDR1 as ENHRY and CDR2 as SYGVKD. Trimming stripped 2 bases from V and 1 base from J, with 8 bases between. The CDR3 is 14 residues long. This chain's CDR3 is CAISELAGNTEAFF. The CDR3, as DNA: TGTGCCATCAGTGAGCTGGCGGGGAACACTGAAGCTTTCTTT.

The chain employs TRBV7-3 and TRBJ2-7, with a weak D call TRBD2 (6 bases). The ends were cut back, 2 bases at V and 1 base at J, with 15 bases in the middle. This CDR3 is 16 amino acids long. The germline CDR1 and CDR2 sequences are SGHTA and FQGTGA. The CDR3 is CASSLEGGVLSYEQYF. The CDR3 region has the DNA TGTGCCAGCAGCTTAGAGGGCGGGGTATTGTCCTACGAGCAGTACTTC.

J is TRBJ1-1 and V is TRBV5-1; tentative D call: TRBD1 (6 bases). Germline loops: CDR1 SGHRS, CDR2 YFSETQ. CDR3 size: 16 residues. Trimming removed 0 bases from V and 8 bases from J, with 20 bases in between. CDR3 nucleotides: TGCGCCAGCAGCTTGGATGGACAGTACGAACAGTGGGAAGCTTTCTTT. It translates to CASSLDGQYEQWEAFF.

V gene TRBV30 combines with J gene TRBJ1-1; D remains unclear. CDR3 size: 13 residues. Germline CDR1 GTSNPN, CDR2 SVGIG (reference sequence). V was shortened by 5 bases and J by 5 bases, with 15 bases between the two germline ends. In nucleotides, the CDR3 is TGTGCCTGGGGTGGTTTTGAGAGGACTGAAGCTTTCTTT. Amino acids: CAWGGFERTEAFF.

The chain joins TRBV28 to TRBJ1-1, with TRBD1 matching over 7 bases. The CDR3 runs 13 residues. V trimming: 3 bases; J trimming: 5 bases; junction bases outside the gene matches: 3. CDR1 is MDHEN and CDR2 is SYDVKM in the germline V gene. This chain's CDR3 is CASSFRGLTEAFF. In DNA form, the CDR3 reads TGTGCCAGCAGTTTTAGGGGGCTTACTGAAGCTTTCTTT.

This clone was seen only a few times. The CDR3 region is CAISPTGTYEQYF. The CDR3 nucleotides read TGTGCCATCAGTCCGACAGGGACCTACGAGCAGTACTTC. The V call is TRBV10-3, the J call TRBJ2-7, with 7 bases fitting TRBD1. V shed 5 bases and J 2 bases; nucleotides not matched to a gene: 3. The CDR3 extends over 13 amino acids. In germline, CDR1 is ENHRY, CDR2 SYGVKD.

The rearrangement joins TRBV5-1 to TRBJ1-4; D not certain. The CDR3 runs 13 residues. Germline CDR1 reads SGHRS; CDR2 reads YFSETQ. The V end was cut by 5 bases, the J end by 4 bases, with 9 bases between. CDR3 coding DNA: TGCGCCAGCAGTGCAGAAAATAATGAAAAACTGTTTTTT. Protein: CASSAENNEKLFF.